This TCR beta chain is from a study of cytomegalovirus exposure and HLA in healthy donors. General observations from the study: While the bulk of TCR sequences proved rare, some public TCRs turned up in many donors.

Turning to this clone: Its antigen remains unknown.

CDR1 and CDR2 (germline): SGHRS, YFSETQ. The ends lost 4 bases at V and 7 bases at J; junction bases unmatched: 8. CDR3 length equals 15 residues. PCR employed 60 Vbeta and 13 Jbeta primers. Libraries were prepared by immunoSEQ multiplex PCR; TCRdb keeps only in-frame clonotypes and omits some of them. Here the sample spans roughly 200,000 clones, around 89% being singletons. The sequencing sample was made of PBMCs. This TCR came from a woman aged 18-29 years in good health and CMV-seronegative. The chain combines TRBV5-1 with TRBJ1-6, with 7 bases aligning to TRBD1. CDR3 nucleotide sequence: TGCGCCAGCAGCGGCCGGGACAGCGGCAATTCACCCCTCCACTTT. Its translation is CASSGRDSGNSPLHF.